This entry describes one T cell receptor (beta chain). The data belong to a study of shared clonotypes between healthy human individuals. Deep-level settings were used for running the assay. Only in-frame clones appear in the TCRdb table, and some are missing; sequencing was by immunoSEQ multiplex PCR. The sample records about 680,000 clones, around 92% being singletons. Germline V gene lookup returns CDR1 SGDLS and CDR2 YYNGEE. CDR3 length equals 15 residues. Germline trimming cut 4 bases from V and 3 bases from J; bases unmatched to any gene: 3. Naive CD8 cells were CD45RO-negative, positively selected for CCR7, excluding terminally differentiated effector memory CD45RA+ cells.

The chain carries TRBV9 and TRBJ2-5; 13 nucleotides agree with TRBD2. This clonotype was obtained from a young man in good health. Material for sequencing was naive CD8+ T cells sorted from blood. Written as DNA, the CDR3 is TGTGCCAGCAGCCCCGGGACTAGCGGGGAAGAGACCCAGTACTTC. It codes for CASSPGTSGEETQYF.